What follows are 20 T cell receptor beta chains derived from one specimen sequenced in a study of blood T cell repertoires in COVID-19. The table came from immunoSEQ multiplex PCR; TCRdb's copy has only in-frame clones and leaves some out. Of about 340,000 clones listed, 88% were seen once; the top ten hold about 7.3%. The sample was peripheral blood. The receptor source for this set is a woman aged 70-85 years with COVID-19, enrolled during active disease.

This clone was found once. The chain joins TRBV30 to TRBJ1-3, with 8 bases lining up with TRBD1. The germline V gene encodes CDR1 GTSNPN and CDR2 SVGIG (reference sequence). J lost 2 bases, V lost 2 bases, and 5 bases had no gene match. The CDR3 has 15 residues. The CDR3 DNA reads as TGTGCCTGGAGTACCGGACAGGGAACTGGAAACACCATATATTTT. Translating it yields CAWSTGQGTGNTIYF.

This chain joins TRBV30 and TRBJ1-6, with 9 bases aligning to TRBD1. Losses at the gene ends were 3 bases for V and 8 bases for J; bases not matched to a gene: 8. The germline V gene encodes CDR1 GTSNPN and CDR2 SVGIG (reference sequence). This CDR3 region has 15 residues. CDR3 sequence (DNA): TGTGCCTGGAGACCCCCTTGGGACAGGGATTCACCCCTCCACTTT. It yields the protein CAWRPPWDRDSPLHF.

This chain links TRBV4-3 with TRBJ1-1; D is uncertain. V lost 0 bases to trimming and J lost 0 bases, with 8 bases between them. Germline CDR1 is LGHNA and CDR2 is YSLEER. This CDR3 region has 15 residues. The CDR3, as DNA: TGCGCCAGCAGCCAAGATGGCAGATTGAACACTGAAGCTTTCTTT. The encoded protein is CASSQDGRLNTEAFF.

The chain uses TRBV19 and TRBJ2-2; TRBD1 matches at 10 bases. CDR3 length equals 14 residues. V dropped 7 bases and J dropped 4; count of bases not matched to a gene: 3. Germline CDR1 LNHDA, CDR2 SQIVND (reference sequence). The CDR3 spells CASKGQGSTGELFF. CDR3 in DNA: TGTGCCAGTAAGGGACAGGGGAGCACCGGGGAGCTGTTTTTT.

J is TRBJ1-3 and V is TRBV7-9; D is unclear. Trimming shortened V by 1 base and J by 0 bases, and 10 bases separated the two germline ends. Germline V gene sequence: CDR1 SEHNR, CDR2 FQNEAQ (reference sequence). There are 16 residues in the CDR3. The CDR3 reads CASSLVAGASGNTIYF. CDR3 nucleotides: TGTGCCAGCAGCTTAGTAGCCGGTGCCTCTGGAAACACCATATATTTT.

The V call is TRBV7-2, the J call TRBJ2-2; tentatively, D is TRBD2 (6 bases). The CDR3 runs 14 residues. Trimming shortened V by 5 bases and J by 5 bases, and 12 bases separated the two germline ends. Germline-derived CDR1 and CDR2 are SGHTA and FQGNSA. The CDR3 bases are TGTGCCAGCAGCACAGGTGCGGGGACCGGGGAGCTGTTTTTT. It codes for CASSTGAGTGELFF.

This chain connects TRBV18 to TRBJ1-2, with a tentative D call TRBD1 (6 bases). This CDR3 spans 12 amino acids. Trimming left V 6 bases short and J 5 bases short, with 10 bases between. Germline CDR1 is KGHSH and CDR2 is LQKENI. The CDR3 DNA reads as TGTGCCAGCTCCGAGGACAGTTATGGCTACACCTTC. This gives the protein CASSEDSYGYTF.

The rearrangement joins TRBV27 to TRBJ2-5; TRBD2 aligns across 11 bases. The J segment lost 5 bases and the V segment lost 5 bases, leaving 10 bases of the junction unmatched. The CDR3 sequence is 16 residues long. Germline-derived CDR1 and CDR2 are MNHEY and SMNVEV (reference sequence). The CDR3 reads CASSPIIAGGRETQYF. CDR3 DNA: TGTGCCAGCAGTCCCATCATAGCGGGGGGGAGGGAGACCCAGTACTTC.

This clone came up once. The chain is built from TRBV10-3 and TRBJ2-1; TRBD1 is a possible D gene (5 bases). This CDR3 region has 12 residues. Deletions cut 4 bases from V and 4 bases from J, with 5 bases between. The germline gives CDR1 ENHRY, CDR2 SYGVKD. The CDR3 loop reads CAISGQYNEQFF. CDR3 sequence (DNA): TGTGCCATCAGTGGACAGTACAATGAGCAGTTCTTC.

CDR3 in DNA: TGTGCCAGCAGTTTAATAGGGGGCGAGAACTATGGCTACACCTTC. Translation: CASSLIGGENYGYTF. The chain recombines TRBV27 with TRBJ1-2; 7 bases fit TRBD1. The CDR3 runs 15 residues. CDR1 is MNHEY, CDR2 SMNVEV, per germline (reference sequence). The trim removed 2 bases at V and 2 bases at J, leaving 5 bases unmatched.

The chain uses TRBV5-4 and TRBJ2-7; 11 bases agree with TRBD1. Trimming at V came to 3 bases and at J to 7 bases, leaving 9 bases not matched to a gene. Germline assignment: CDR1 SGHNT and CDR2 YYREEE (reference sequence). The CDR3 loop spans 15 amino acids. The CDR3 here is CASSSPGTGGEEQYF. Here the CDR3 DNA reads TGTGCCAGCAGCTCCCCTGGGACAGGGGGTGAAGAGCAGTACTTC.

The chain combines TRBV11-2 with TRBJ1-6, with TRBD1 as a possible D gene (5 bases). The ends were cut back, 5 bases at V and 2 bases at J, with 16 bases in the middle. The CDR3 is 17 residues long. The germline V gene has CDR1 SGHAT and CDR2 FQNNGV. This chain's CDR3 is CASSRSLREAYNSPLHF. The CDR3 DNA reads TGTGCCAGCAGCCGCTCCCTCAGGGAAGCCTATAATTCACCCCTCCACTTT.

The chain recombines TRBV28 with TRBJ2-2; D perhaps matches TRBD2 (7 bases). Germline CDR1 reads MDHEN; CDR2 reads SYDVKM. CDR3 length: 17 amino acids. V was trimmed by 8 bases and J by 0 bases, leaving 19 bases between them. The CDR3 DNA is TGTGCCAGCTCTCCCCTTCCGGGGGGCGCGAACACCGGGGAGCTGTTTTTT. Its translation: CASSPLPGGANTGELFF. Full variable domain (remainder filled in from reference TRBV28 and TRBJ2-2): DVKVTQSSRYLVKRTGEKVFLECVQDMDHENMFWYRQDPGLGLRLIYFSYDVKMKEKGDIPEGYSVSREKKERFSLILESASTNQTSMYLCASSPLPGGANTGELFFGEGSRLTVL.

This clone has a single count. The chain joins TRBV27 to TRBJ1-4; 10 bases line up with TRBD1. With V trimmed by 4 bases and J by 10 bases, 3 bases remained unmatched. The germline V gene has CDR1 MNHEY and CDR2 SMNVEV (reference sequence). The CDR3 runs 13 residues. The CDR3 is CASSWDRGGKLFF. The DNA for the CDR3 is TGTGCCAGCAGTTGGGACAGGGGCGGAAAACTGTTTTTT.

This sequence joins TRBV7-9 and TRBJ1-2; TRBD1 matches 8 bases. Germline-derived CDR1 and CDR2 are SEHNR and FQNEAQ (reference sequence). The J segment lost 7 bases and the V segment lost 4 bases, leaving 8 bases of the junction unmatched. The CDR3 is 14 amino acids. The CDR3 DNA reads as TGTGCCAGCAGCTCACCACGGACAGGGTCTGGCTACACCTTC. It encodes CASSSPRTGSGYTF.

The chain combines TRBV7-2 with TRBJ2-1; 13 bases fit TRBD2. There are 16 residues in the CDR3. V trimming: 0 bases; J trimming: 9 bases; junction bases outside the gene matches: 5. The V gene's germline CDR1 is SGHTA and CDR2 FQGNSA. The CDR3, as DNA: TGTGCCAGCAGCTTAGCAGCACTAGCGGGGGGGAGTGAGCAGTTCTTC. Protein sequence: CASSLAALAGGSEQFF.

This chain joins TRBV27 and TRBJ1-6; 9 nucleotides line up with TRBD1. Per germline, CDR1 MNHEY and CDR2 SMNVEV (reference sequence). The CDR3 runs to 16 residues. Losses at the gene ends were 4 bases for V and 6 bases for J; bases not matched to a gene: 7. CDR3 bases: TGTGCCAGCAGTTCCTTCTACAGGGGGCCTAATTCACCCCTCCACTTT. This gives the protein CASSSFYRGPNSPLHF.

This clone came up once. V is TRBV28 and J is TRBJ2-5, with unresolved D. The CDR3 length is 11 residues. Germline CDR1 is MDHEN and CDR2 is SYDVKM. The V and J ends lost 6 bases and 5 bases respectively, with 7 bases between them. CDR3: CASSYSETQYF. CDR3 bases: TGTGCCAGCAGCTACTCGGAGACCCAGTACTTC.

Remarks on this clone: Other DNA sequences in the sample encode the same CDR3. The V and J genes are TRBV4-1 and TRBJ2-7; perhaps TRBD1 as D (6 bases). The germline CDR1 and CDR2 sequences are MGHRA and YSYEKL. The CDR3 extends over 15 amino acids. Trimming shortened V by 0 bases and J by 3 bases, and 12 bases separated the two germline ends. CDR3 DNA sequence: TGCGCCAGCAGCCAAGATAGGGCAGGGGTCTACGAGCAGTACTTC. Translated: CASSQDRAGVYEQYF.

The chain has TRBV5-1 and TRBJ2-5; 9 bases are a match to TRBD1. V was pared by 2 bases and J by 5 bases, with 4 bases of the junction left unmatched. Germline CDR1 and CDR2: SGHRS and YFSETQ. CDR3 length: 14 amino acids. Written as DNA, the CDR3 is TGCGCCAGCAGCTTTACAGGGGGCGAGGAGACCCAGTACTTC. Its translation: CASSFTGGEETQYF.